This TCR beta chain was identified in a study of Ad26.COV2.S vaccination and SARS-CoV-2 variants (dated by TCRdb to the early 2020s). General notes on the study: Donors in the vaccine arm were drawn from COV1001, a multicentre, randomized, double-blind, placebo-controlled phase I-IIa trial testing Ad26.COV2.S in healthy adults. The TCR-sequenced set comprised approximately 32 samples: some 19 Ad26.COV2.S vaccine recipients, 5 placebo recipients and 8 SARS-CoV-2 convalescent individuals. Throughout the experiments and outcome assessment, investigators stayed blinded to trial group allocation. Sequencing of the TCRbeta repertoire served to evaluate the specificity and breadth of SARS-CoV-2-reactive T cell receptors following Ad26.COV2.S vaccination. Ad26.COV2.S was administered intramuscularly at 5 x 10^10 or 1 x 10^11 viral particles, either as a single shot or as two shots given 56 days apart. Trial participants were randomized into five groups of five, in which low-dose or high-dose Ad26.COV2.S was given once or twice, or placebo was given on both occasions. The investigation overall reported the following: Ad26.COV2.S recipients had higher spike-specific TCR breadth than placebo recipients (P = 0.0014). The study lacked the statistical power to compare responses across vaccine doses or regimens. Comparable non-spike TCR breadth was observed between vaccine and placebo recipients, consistent with only spike being contained in the vaccine. According to the authors, total T cell responses may have been underestimated by the TCR breadth and depth analyses. Substantial breadth of spike-specific CD8+ and CD4+ T cell responses was reported after vaccination.

Read against the paper, the sample's treatment or condition label means: around 19 received Ad26.COV2.S at low or high dose, single or two shots; about five received placebo; per-sample allocation not given. For vaccine and placebo recipients, the sequenced repertoires came from samples collected on day 63 after the first injection. Between 29 July and 7 August 2020, Cohort 1b enrolled 20 to 30 adults aged 18-55 years at one site in Boston, USA. Ad26.COV2.S consisted of a replication-incompetent adenovirus type 26 vector by which a prefusion-stabilized SARS-CoV-2 spike protein from the original Wuhan strain was expressed. TCRbeta CDR3 regions were sequenced with the immunoSEQ Assay. After extraction, genomic DNA underwent amplification by bias-controlled multiplex PCR, followed by high-throughput sequencing. The authors' pipeline ran thus. Collapsing and filtering of sequences were performed to quantify the absolute abundance of each unique TCRbeta CDR3 region. T cell fraction was estimated by normalization of TCRbeta template counts to usable DNA, with usable DNA being measured through amplification of reference genes present in all nucleated cells. Repertoire TCRs were annotated as SARS-CoV-2-specific when V gene, CDR3 amino acid sequence and J gene were exactly matched to a known reactive TCR set. The reference SARS-CoV-2 TCR set came from MIRA and was filtered for enrichment in COVID-19-positive ImmuneCODE repertoires, removing public or cross-reactive TCRs. Drawing on the MIRA antigens, annotated TCRs were analysed further at the level of specific ORF or position within ORF. Breadth was defined as annotated unique rearrangements over total unique productive rearrangements; depth was the summed frequency of those rearrangements. Group comparisons of TCR breadth used two-sided Wilcoxon rank-sum tests. This immuneACCESS table, as held by TCRdb, lists in-frame sequences with V and J called but not all clones. Of the missing ones, under half trace to an unresolved V gene in checked studies; the others have no known cause. Clone size and V and J calls were adopted from that table, with D and trimming inferred from the DNA. This sample is represented by around 450,000 clones; about 88% of them were singletons. The top ten hold about 1.7% of the sample.

V lost 2 bases and J lost 7 bases; the stretch between them is 9 bases long. Its CDR3 holds 14 amino acids, cysteine through phenylalanine. The entry retains the CDR3 DNA only, 42 bases that are in frame from base 1. CDR1 and CDR2 were assigned from the germline V gene as SNHLY and FYNNEI. This clone appeared once. Its antigen is still unknown. The input lacks base qualities; no much larger clone sits a single base away. The sequenced sample was peripheral blood, obtained in a trial of Ad26.COV2.S vaccine versus placebo. The chain is encoded by TRBV2 joined to TRBJ1-6; the D gene lacks a confident call. This clonotype originated in a person between 18 and 65 years old who received the Ad26.COV2.S COVID-19 vaccine or a placebo. The nucleotide sequence is TGTGCCAGCAGTGAACGGGCCCTAAATTCACCCCTCCACTTT. Its coded protein is CASSERALNSPLHF.